The 8 T cell receptor beta chains listed next were all sequenced from one sample in a study of T cell therapy after organ transplantation. Their antigens remain unidentified. Noted time point: 4-8 weeks after completion of therapy. Sequencing was performed with immunoSEQ multiplex PCR; in TCRdb, only in-frame clones are kept and a portion is missing. The sample holds 15,000 to 25,000 clones, around 85% seen once. The starting material was CD8+ T cells from blood, obtained after autologous CMV-specific T cell therapy. Receptors were obtained from a human patient who had received a solid organ transplant and had CMV disease. Some T cells may possibly be graft donor cells.

The J gene is TRBJ1-2, the V gene TRBV30; no clear D. The CDR3 is 12 residues long. Germline V gene data show CDR1 as GTSNPN and CDR2 as SVGIG (reference sequence). V was shortened by 0 bases and J by 7 bases, with 9 bases between the two germline ends. For the CDR3, the DNA is TGTGCCTGGAGTGTATGGGAAAGTGGCTACACCTTC. Protein sequence: CAWSVWESGYTF.

V is TRBV7-9 and J is TRBJ1-2; 7 nucleotides line up with TRBD1. The CDR3 is 14 residues long. Germline V gene data show CDR1 as SEHNR and CDR2 as FQNEAQ (reference sequence). The trim removed 5 bases at V and 12 bases at J, leaving 15 bases unmatched. The CDR3 region is CASSLTGQKIGNTF. The CDR3 DNA reads as TGTGCCAGCAGCCTCACGGGACAGAAGATCGGAAACACCTTC.

The chain recombines TRBV7-6 with TRBJ1-3; possibly TRBD1 for D (6 bases). The CDR3 is 18 amino acids. V lost 3 bases and J 0 bases, leaving 18 bases between the germline ends. CDR1 and CDR2 from the germline V gene are SGHVS and FNYEAQ. The CDR3 DNA reads as TGTGCCAGCAGCTTCGGGACACATGTTAGTACCTCTGGAAACACCATATATTTT. Its protein is CASSFGTHVSTSGNTIYF.

The rearrangement links TRBV6-5 to TRBJ1-2; D gene uncertain. The CDR3 is made up of 15 amino acids. CDR1 and CDR2 from the germline V gene are MNHEY and SVGAGI. Trimming removed 0 bases at V and 3 bases at J, with 11 bases between. CDR3 bases: TGTGCCAGCAGTTACTCGACTGGTTATGACTATGGCTACACCTTC. Its translation: CASSYSTGYDYGYTF.

The chain links TRBV7-3 to TRBJ2-1; D is unresolved. V dropped 0 bases and J dropped 9 bases, with 18 bases sitting between them. The germline V gene has CDR1 SGHTA and CDR2 FQGTGA. This CDR3 has 16 amino acids. CDR3 sequence reads: CASSLTLGSSTSEQFF. In DNA form, the CDR3 reads TGTGCCAGCAGCTTAACGTTGGGCAGTAGCACAAGTGAGCAGTTCTTC. Full variable domain (missing parts from reference TRBV7-3 and TRBJ2-1): GAGVSQTPSNKVTEKGKYVELRCDPISGHTALYWYRQSLGQGPEFLIYFQGTGAADDSGLPNDRFFAVRPEGSVSTLKIQRTERGDSAVYLCASSLTLGSSTSEQFFGPGTRLTVL.

The rearrangement links TRBV9 to TRBJ1-1, with 9 bases lining up with TRBD1. CDR3 length: 16 residues. Germline V gene data show CDR1 as SGDLS and CDR2 as YYNGEE. J lost 6 bases, V lost 1 base, and 10 bases had no gene match. This CDR3 reads CASSVNLQGARSEAFF. DNA for the CDR3: TGTGCCAGCAGCGTAAACCTACAGGGGGCGCGATCTGAAGCTTTCTTT.

The rearrangement links TRBV7-9 to TRBJ1-3; D ambiguous. Per the germline V gene, CDR1 is SEHNR and CDR2 is FQNEAQ (reference sequence). This CDR3 has 14 residues. V lost 11 bases, J lost 4 bases, and 18 bases lay in between. DNA for the CDR3: TGTGCCCTTTCGGCGAGGAACGCCGGAAACACCATATATTTT. Protein sequence: CALSARNAGNTIYF.

The chain has TRBV30 and TRBJ1-1; D remains unclear. The ends were cut back, 5 bases at V and 6 bases at J, with 13 bases in the middle. CDR1 and CDR2 (germline): GTSNPN, SVGIG (reference sequence). This CDR3 region has 12 residues. CDR3 coding DNA: TGTGCCTGGGGTTTAGGTCCGGCTGAAGCTTTCTTT. Translation gives CAWGLGPAEAFF.